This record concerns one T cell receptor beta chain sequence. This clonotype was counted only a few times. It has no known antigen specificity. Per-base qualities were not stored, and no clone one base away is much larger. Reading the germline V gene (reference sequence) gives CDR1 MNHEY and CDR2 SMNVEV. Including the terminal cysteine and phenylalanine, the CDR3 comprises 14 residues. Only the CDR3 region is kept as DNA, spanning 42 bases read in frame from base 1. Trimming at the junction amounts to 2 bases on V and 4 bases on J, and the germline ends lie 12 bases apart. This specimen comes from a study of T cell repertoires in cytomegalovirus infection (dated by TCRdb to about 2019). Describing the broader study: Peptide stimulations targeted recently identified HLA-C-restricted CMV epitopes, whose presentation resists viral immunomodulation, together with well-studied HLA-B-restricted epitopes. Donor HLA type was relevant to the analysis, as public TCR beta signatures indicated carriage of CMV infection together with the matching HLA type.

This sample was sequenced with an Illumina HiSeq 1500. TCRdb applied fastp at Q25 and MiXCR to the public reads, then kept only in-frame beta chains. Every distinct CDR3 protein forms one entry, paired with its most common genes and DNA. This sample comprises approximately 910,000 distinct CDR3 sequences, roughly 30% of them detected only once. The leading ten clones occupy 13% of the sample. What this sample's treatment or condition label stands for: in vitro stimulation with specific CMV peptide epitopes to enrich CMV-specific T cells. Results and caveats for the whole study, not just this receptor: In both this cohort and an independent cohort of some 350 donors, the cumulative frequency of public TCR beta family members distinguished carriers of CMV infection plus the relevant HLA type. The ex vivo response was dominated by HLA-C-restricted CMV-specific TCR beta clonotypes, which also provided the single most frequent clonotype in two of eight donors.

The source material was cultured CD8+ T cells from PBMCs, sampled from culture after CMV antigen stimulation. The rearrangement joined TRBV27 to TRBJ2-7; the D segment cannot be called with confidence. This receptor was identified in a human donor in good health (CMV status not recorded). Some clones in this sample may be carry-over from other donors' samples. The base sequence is TGTGCCAGCAGTTTAACGACTTGGGGATACGAGCAGTACTTC. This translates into CASSLTTWGYEQYF.